The 7 T cell receptor beta chains reported below all come from one sample, sequenced in a study of cytomegalovirus exposure and HLA in healthy donors. A multiplex PCR was run with 60 Vbeta primers and 13 Jbeta primers. Assay used: immunoSEQ multiplex PCR; TCRdb lists only in-frame clones, some missing. The table lists about 39,000 clones, with about 3% in the top ten. Sequencing was performed on PBMCs. The receptor set was obtained from a woman aged 30 to 39 in good health and CMV-seropositive.

The chain couples TRBV5-4 to TRBJ2-1; TRBD2 matches 8 bases. The CDR3 runs 16 residues. V lost 4 bases to trimming and J lost 7 bases; unmatched junction nucleotides: 13. The germline V gene has CDR1 SGHNT and CDR2 YYREEE (reference sequence). In nucleotides, the CDR3 is TGTGCCAGCAGCCTGCCAGGGATAGCGGGGAGGAATGAGCAGTTCTTC. Amino acid sequence: CASSLPGIAGRNEQFF.

This chain links TRBV19 with TRBJ1-3; 7 bases fit TRBD1. CDR1 LNHDA and CDR2 SQIVND come from the germline V gene (reference sequence). The V gene end was trimmed by 4 bases and the J gene end by 3 bases; junction bases not matched to a gene: 6. This CDR3 is built from 15 residues. The CDR3 is CASSTGQRLGNTIYF. For the CDR3, the DNA is TGTGCCAGTAGTACGGGACAGAGACTTGGAAACACCATATATTTT.

The chain carries TRBV30 and TRBJ1-5; D perhaps matches TRBD1 (5 bases). Per germline, CDR1 GTSNPN and CDR2 SVGIG (reference sequence). V was pared by 0 bases and J by 1 base, with 13 bases between. The CDR3 has 16 amino acids. CDR3 coding DNA: TGTGCCTGGAGTGTAATGGGGCAGAGGAGCAATCAGCCCCAGCATTTT. Translating gives CAWSVMGQRSNQPQHF.

V usage is TRBV6-1 and J usage is TRBJ1-1; 8 bases agree with TRBD1. The CDR3 length is 13 residues. Germline V gene sequence: CDR1 MNHNS, CDR2 SASEGT. The V gene end was trimmed by 6 bases and the J gene end by 9 bases; junction bases not matched to a gene: 9. The CDR3 is CASSATRTGKAFF. Written as DNA, the CDR3 is TGTGCCAGCAGCGCTACAAGGACAGGGAAAGCTTTCTTT.

The chain is built from TRBV6-1 and TRBJ2-7, with a tentative D call TRBD2 (7 bases). The J call is in doubt because the DNA end fits TRBJ2-5 better. The length of the CDR3 is 14 residues. Germline V gene sequence: CDR1 MNHNS, CDR2 SASEGT. The CDR3 DNA sequence: TGTGCCAGCAGTGGAACAGGGCGGGGGAAGACCCAGTACTTC. Protein sequence: CASSGTGRGKTQYF.

The V call is TRBV6-1, the J call TRBJ1-2; D might be TRBD1 (6 bases). CDR3 length equals 17 residues. Trimming removed 0 bases from V and 4 bases from J, with 18 bases in between. Germline lookup yields CDR1 MNHNS and CDR2 SASEGT. The DNA of the CDR3 is TGTGCCAGCAGTGAAGCCGGGACACCATATCTCCCCTATGGCTACACCTTC. Translating gives CASSEAGTPYLPYGYTF.

The gene calls are TRBV2 and TRBJ2-5; D unresolved. The CDR3 length is 10 residues. V was trimmed by 3 bases and J by 6 bases, leaving 2 bases between them. Germline CDR1 and CDR2: SNHLY and FYNNEI. The CDR3 sequence: CASSDKTQYF. As DNA, the CDR3 is TGTGCCAGCAGTGACAAGACCCAGTACTTC.